This record concerns one TCR beta chain sequence. The CDR3 length is 13 residues. V was pared by 2 bases and J by 4 bases, with 6 bases between. Germline V lookup: CDR1 LGHNA, CDR2 YSLEER. The data derive from a study of T-cell reconstitution after alpha-beta-depleted transplantation in children. TCRbeta library construction was performed incorporating unique molecular identifiers. TCRdb reprocessed the PCR reads with MiXCR, giving one entry per CDR3 protein. The sample holds 230,000 or so distinct CDR3 sequences, about 11% seen once. The sample consisted of PBMCs from the stem cell graft donor, taken from the stem cell graft. This chain connects TRBV4-3 to TRBJ1-3; D ambiguous. The TCR comes from a human donor who donated a stem cell graft to a child with acute lymphoblastic leukemia. CDR3 residues: CASSQLQGNTIYF. For the CDR3, the DNA is TGCGCCAGCAGCCAACTACAGGGAAACACCATATATTTT.